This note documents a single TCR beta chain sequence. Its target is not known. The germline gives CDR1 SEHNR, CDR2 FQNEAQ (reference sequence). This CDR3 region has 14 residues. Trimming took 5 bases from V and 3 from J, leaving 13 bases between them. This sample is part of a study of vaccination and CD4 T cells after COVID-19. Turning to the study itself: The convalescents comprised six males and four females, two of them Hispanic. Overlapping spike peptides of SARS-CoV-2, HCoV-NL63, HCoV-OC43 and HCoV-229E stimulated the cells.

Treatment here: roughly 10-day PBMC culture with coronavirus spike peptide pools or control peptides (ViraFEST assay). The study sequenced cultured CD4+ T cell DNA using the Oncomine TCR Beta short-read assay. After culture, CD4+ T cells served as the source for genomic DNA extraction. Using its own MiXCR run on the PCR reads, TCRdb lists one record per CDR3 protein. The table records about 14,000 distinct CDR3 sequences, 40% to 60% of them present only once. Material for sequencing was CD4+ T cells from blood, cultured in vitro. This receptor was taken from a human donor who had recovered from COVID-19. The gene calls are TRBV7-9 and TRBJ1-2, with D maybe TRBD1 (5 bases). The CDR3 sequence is CASSPRDGYYGYTF. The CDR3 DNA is TGTGCCAGCAGCCCCCGGGACGGATACTATGGCTACACCTTC.